This record covers a single T cell receptor beta chain. Antigen specificity is unknown. This entry belongs to a study of cytomegalovirus exposure and HLA in healthy donors. Regarding the study as a whole: Relative to equally common others, HLA-associated TCR beta chains showed greater clonal expansion in a later analysis.

With V trimmed by 8 bases and J by 9 bases, 11 bases remained unmatched. The CDR3 totals 14 residues. Germline V gene sequence: CDR1 SGHRS, CDR2 YFSETQ. PCR amplification relied on 60 Vbeta primers (plus 13 Jbeta primers). Repertoires were generated with immunoSEQ multiplex PCR, while TCRdb's copy carries only in-frame clones and drops some. This table holds 150,000 to 200,000 clones, roughly 80% found once. This TCR derives from a male donor in good health and CMV-seropositive. Material: PBMCs. J is TRBJ2-1 and V is TRBV5-1; 10 positions agree with TRBD1. CDR3 protein: CASKGTGDLGEQFF. In DNA, the CDR3 is TGCGCCAGTAAAGGGACAGGGGATTTGGGTGAGCAGTTCTTC.